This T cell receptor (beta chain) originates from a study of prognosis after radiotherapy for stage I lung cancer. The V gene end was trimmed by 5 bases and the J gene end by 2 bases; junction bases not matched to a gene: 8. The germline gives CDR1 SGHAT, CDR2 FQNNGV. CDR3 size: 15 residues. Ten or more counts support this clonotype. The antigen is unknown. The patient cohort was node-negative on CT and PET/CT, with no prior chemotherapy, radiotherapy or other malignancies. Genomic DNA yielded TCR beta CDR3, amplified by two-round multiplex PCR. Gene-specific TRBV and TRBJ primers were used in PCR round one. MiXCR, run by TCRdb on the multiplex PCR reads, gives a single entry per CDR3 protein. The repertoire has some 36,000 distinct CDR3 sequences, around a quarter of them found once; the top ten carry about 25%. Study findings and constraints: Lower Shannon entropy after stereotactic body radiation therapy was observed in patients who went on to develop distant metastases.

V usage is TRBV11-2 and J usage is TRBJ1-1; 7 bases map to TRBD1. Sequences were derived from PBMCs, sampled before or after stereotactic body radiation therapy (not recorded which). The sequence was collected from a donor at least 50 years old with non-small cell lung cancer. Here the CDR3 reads CASSLLDRVNTEAFF. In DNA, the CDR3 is TGTGCCAGCAGCCTTCTCGACAGGGTCAACACTGAAGCTTTCTTT. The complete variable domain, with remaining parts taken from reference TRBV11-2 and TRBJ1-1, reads EAGVAQSPRYKIIEKRQSVAFWCNPISGHATLYWYQQILGQGPKLLIQFQNNGVVDDSQLPKDRFSAERLKGVDSTLKIQPAKLEDSAVYLCASSLLDRVNTEAFFGQGTRLTVV.